The 24 T cell receptor beta chains below were found in one sample sequenced in a study of T cells in Graves' hyperthyroidism and ophthalmopathy. Amplified regions were TCR beta CDR3 sequences from RNA transcripts. A set of HTBI primers served as the primers for a first-round RT-PCR of the TCR CDR3. Each CDR3 protein gets one entry after TCRdb re-called the multiplex PCR reads with MiXCR. The profile shows around 300,000 distinct CDR3 sequences, 13% of them singletons. Source material: blood. Receptor source: a woman under 40 with Graves' hyperthyroidism that later progressed to Graves' ophthalmopathy.

This clonotype turned up a few times. The V gene is TRBV29-1, the J gene TRBJ2-1; D is possibly TRBD1 or TRBD2 (6 bases each). The V gene lost 2 bases and the J gene lost 6 bases, with 20 bases spanning the gap. The CDR3 sequence is 16 residues long. CDR1 SQVTM and CDR2 ANQGSEA come from the germline V gene. The CDR3, as DNA: TGCAGCGTTGAACTTAGGGGGACTCTTGTAGTCAATGAGCAGTTCTTC. Its protein product is CSVELRGTLVVNEQFF.

This clonotype was picked up many times. The CDR3 DNA is TGTGCCAGCAGTCGCCCCGAAGCGGGAGAGCAGTTCTTC. Translating gives CASSRPEAGEQFF. The chain uses TRBV6-1 and TRBJ2-1; 7 nucleotides agree with TRBD2. CDR1 and CDR2 from the germline V gene are MNHNS and SASEGT. With 5 bases clipped from V and 10 bases from J, the junction kept 8 bases outside the gene matches. The CDR3 sequence is 13 residues long.

This clonotype has ten or more counts. This sequence joins TRBV11-2 and TRBJ2-2, with TRBD2 matching over 8 bases. Looked up from germline, CDR1 is SGHAT and CDR2 is FQNNGV. With V trimmed by 6 bases and J by 8 bases, 11 bases remained unmatched. This CDR3 is 15 amino acids long. The CDR3 DNA reads TGTGCCAGCAGGACCATAGCGGGACCCAAGGGGGAGCTGTTTTTT. It yields the protein CASRTIAGPKGELFF.

This clonotype showed up many times. The genes are TRBV7-6 and TRBJ2-3; a weak D match, TRBD2 (6 bases). Germline V CDR1 and CDR2: SGHVS, FNYEAQ. Trimming cost V 1 base and J 2 bases, with 13 bases left between them. The CDR3 has 16 residues. The CDR3 protein is CASSLGARRDTDTQYF. The CDR3 nucleotides are TGTGCCAGCAGCTTAGGGGCCCGGAGGGACACAGATACGCAGTATTTT.

This clonotype was observed a single time. This chain joins TRBV19 and TRBJ1-1; D is undetermined. The V gene lost 3 bases and the J gene lost 3 bases, with 20 bases spanning the gap. Germline V gene sequence: CDR1 LNHDA, CDR2 SQIVND (reference sequence). The CDR3 is 17 amino acids. CDR3 sequence reads: CASSIAPWAPLDTEAFF. For the CDR3, the DNA is TGTGCCAGTAGTATCGCGCCTTGGGCTCCATTGGACACTGAAGCTTTCTTT.

This clonotype was seen many times. The chain uses TRBV28 and TRBJ2-7; 9 bases fit TRBD2. CDR3 length: 15 residues. Germline CDR1 and CDR2: MDHEN and SYDVKM. V trimming: 5 bases; J trimming: 0 bases; junction bases outside the gene matches: 5. The CDR3 reads CASSLRLAASYEQYF. CDR3 sequence (DNA): TGTGCCAGCAGTCTACGACTAGCGGCCTCCTACGAGCAGTACTTC.

This clonotype was detected many times. The chain is built from TRBV6-1 and TRBJ2-3; TRBD1 aligns across 10 bases. The CDR3 is made up of 14 amino acids. Germline V CDR1 and CDR2: MNHNS, SASEGT. The V gene end was trimmed by 5 bases and the J gene end by 9 bases; junction bases not matched to a gene: 8. In nucleotides, the CDR3 is TGTGCCAGCAGTTACGAGATGGGACAGGGGACGCAGTATTTT. Translated, it gives CASSYEMGQGTQYF.

Many counts were recorded for this clonotype. The V call is TRBV11-2, the J call TRBJ2-2; maybe TRBD2 (5 bases). The germline gives CDR1 SGHAT, CDR2 FQNNGV. CDR3 length equals 13 residues. Trimming cost V 1 base and J 11 bases, with 11 bases left between them. The CDR3 DNA reads TGTGCCAGCAGCTTAGTGGGAGAACGAGAGCTGTTTTTT. Amino acids: CASSLVGERELFF.

The table lists this clonotype with many counts. This chain uses TRBV29-1 with TRBJ2-1; 11 bases are a match to TRBD2. The CDR3 spans 14 residues. The ends lost 5 bases at V and 3 bases at J; junction bases unmatched: 3. From germline, CDR1 is SQVTM and CDR2 ANQGSEA. In DNA form, the CDR3 reads TGCAGCGTTCGACTAGCGGGAAGCTACAATGAGCAGTTCTTC. Encoded protein: CSVRLAGSYNEQFF.

This clonotype was detected many times. The chain joins TRBV27 to TRBJ2-1; TRBD2 matches at 7 bases. CDR3 size: 14 residues. V shed 5 bases and J 4 bases; nucleotides not matched to a gene: 5. The germline V gene has CDR1 MNHEY and CDR2 SMNVEV (reference sequence). CDR3 nucleotides: TGTGCCAGCAGTCTCGGCGGGGGTTACAATGAGCAGTTCTTC. Residues: CASSLGGGYNEQFF.

Many counts were recorded for this clonotype. The genes are TRBV11-3 and TRBJ2-2; D might be TRBD2 (5 bases). From germline, CDR1 is SGHNT and CDR2 YENEEA. The CDR3 is 14 amino acids. V lost 5 bases and J lost 1, with 8 bases in between. CDR3 in amino acids: CASSLRGNTGELFF. DNA for the CDR3: TGTGCCAGCAGCCTACGGGGGAACACCGGGGAGCTGTTTTTT.

In this sample, this clonotype turned up many times. This chain uses TRBV11-1 with TRBJ2-1; TRBD1 agrees at 7 bases. The ends lost 1 base at V and 6 bases at J; junction bases unmatched: 9. The CDR3 runs to 16 residues. Germline loops: CDR1 SGHAT, CDR2 FQDESV (reference sequence). CDR3 in DNA: TGTGCCAGCAGCTTAGTAAAGGGACAGAAGCTCAATGAGCAGTTCTTC. Its protein is CASSLVKGQKLNEQFF.

This clonotype appeared many times. The chain recombines TRBV6-2 or TRBV6-3 with TRBJ2-5; 11 bases are a match to TRBD2. Germline lookup yields CDR1 MNHEY and CDR2 SVGEGT. After removal of 6 bases from V and 3 bases from J, the junction contained 3 bases not matched to a gene. There are 14 residues in the CDR3. The CDR3 loop is CASSKLAGEETQYF. CDR3 in DNA: TGTGCCAGCAGCAAACTAGCGGGAGAAGAGACCCAGTACTTC.

This clonotype came up many times. This rearrangement joins TRBV30 to TRBJ2-5, with D unclear. Per the germline V gene, CDR1 is GTSNPN and CDR2 is SVGIG (reference sequence). The CDR3 length is 13 residues. CDR3 residues: CALTPPTTETQYF. The CDR3 nucleotides read TGTGCTTTAACCCCCCCAACAACCGAGACCCAGTACTTC.

The chain combines TRBV7-9 with TRBJ1-5; TRBD1 is a possible D gene (5 bases). Germline V gives CDR1 SEHNR, CDR2 FQNEAQ (reference sequence). Trimming cost V 4 bases and J 3 bases, with 13 bases left between them. The CDR3 is 15 amino acids. CDR3 sequence: CASSSSGSLNQPQHF. CDR3 sequence (DNA): TGTGCCAGCAGCTCGTCAGGGTCTCTCAATCAGCCCCAGCATTTT.

A few counts support this clonotype. V is TRBV9 and J is TRBJ2-1, with D possibly matching TRBD1 (5 bases). The CDR3 totals 14 residues. Trimming took 3 bases from V and 0 from J, leaving 7 bases between them. Germline V CDR1 and CDR2: SGDLS, YYNGEE. This chain's CDR3 is CASSGGDSYNEQFF. The CDR3 DNA is TGTGCCAGCAGCGGGGGCGACTCCTACAATGAGCAGTTCTTC.

This clonotype was seen a handful of times. The gene calls are TRBV9 and TRBJ2-2; D possibly corresponds to TRBD1 (6 bases). V shed 6 bases and J shed 6 bases, with 9 bases lying between them. The germline gives CDR1 SGDLS, CDR2 YYNGEE. The CDR3 runs to 12 residues. CDR3 protein: CASKGDSGELFF. As DNA, the CDR3 is TGTGCCAGCAAGGGGGATTCCGGGGAGCTGTTTTTT. The complete variable domain, with remaining parts taken from reference TRBV9 and TRBJ2-2, reads DSGVTQTPKHLITATGQRVTLRCSPRSGDLSVYWYQQSLDQGLQFLIQYYNGEERAKGNILERFSAQQFPDLHSELNLSSLELGDSALYFCASKGDSGELFFGEGSRLTVL.

This chain connects TRBV19 to TRBJ1-5, with 7 bases that match TRBD1. This CDR3 contains 17 residues. V was pared by 6 bases and J by 0 bases, with 11 bases of the junction left unmatched. The germline V gene encodes CDR1 LNHDA and CDR2 SQIVND (reference sequence). CDR3 nucleotide sequence: TGTGCCAGTAGGGTTAAGTCGGGACAGTATAGCAATCAGCCCCAGCATTTT. Translating gives CASRVKSGQYSNQPQHF.

In its sample, this clonotype was seen many times. The chain combines TRBV30 with TRBJ2-5; 7 bases are shared with TRBD1. This CDR3 is built from 14 residues. The junction had 5 bases not matched to a gene; V was cut back by 2 bases and J by 2 bases. Germline V lookup: CDR1 GTSNPN, CDR2 SVGIG (reference sequence). The CDR3 DNA is TGTGCCTGGAGTCGGGACAGCCTGCAAGAGACCCAGTACTTC. As protein: CAWSRDSLQETQYF.

The chain recombines TRBV5-6 with TRBJ2-3, with 10 nucleotides matching TRBD2. This CDR3 region has 15 residues. Looked up from germline, CDR1 is SGHDT and CDR2 is YYEEEE. Unmatched junction bases numbered 5, after V lost 3 bases and J lost 4 bases. The CDR3, as DNA: TGTGCCAGCAGCTACCAAGCGGGAGGGCCAGATACGCAGTATTTT. It specifies CASSYQAGGPDTQYF.

This clonotype was counted ten times or more. V is TRBV28 and J is TRBJ2-1; maybe TRBD2 (6 bases). Trimming took off 6 bases at V and 3 bases at J, with 15 bases between the two ends. Germline values: CDR1 MDHEN, CDR2 SYDVKM. The CDR3 sequence is 15 residues long. The CDR3 nucleotides are TGTGCCAGCAGCCCCGGGGGTAGCGGCTACAATGAGCAGTTCTTC. Protein product: CASSPGGSGYNEQFF.

In its sample, this clonotype was seen many times. V is TRBV10-3 and J is TRBJ2-6, with D hard to call. Germline values: CDR1 ENHRY, CDR2 SYGVKD. Trimming pared 6 bases from V and 0 bases from J, leaving 12 bases between. CDR3 length: 16 residues. CDR3 sequence reads: CAIRDGSISGANVLTF. The DNA for the CDR3 is TGTGCCATCAGGGACGGATCCATCTCTGGGGCCAACGTCCTGACTTTC.

In this sample, this clonotype turned up many times. The chain joins TRBV5-1 to TRBJ2-7; possibly TRBD2 for D (6 bases). CDR1 and CDR2 from the germline V gene are SGHRS and YFSETQ. The CDR3 loop spans 15 amino acids. V was trimmed by 4 bases and J by 0 bases, leaving 14 bases between them. CDR3 in amino acids: CASSHSEGSSYEQYF. The DNA of the CDR3 is TGCGCCAGCAGCCACTCGGAGGGAAGCTCCTACGAGCAGTACTTC.

This clonotype has at least ten counts. This rearrangement joins TRBV11-2 to TRBJ2-7; 11 nucleotides line up with TRBD2. CDR3 size: 15 residues. Germline V gene data show CDR1 as SGHAT and CDR2 as FQNNGV. V lost 5 bases, J lost 3 bases, and 6 bases stayed unmatched. CDR3 coding DNA: TGTGCCAGCAGCCTCGGGACTAGCGGTTTCTACGAGCAGTACTTC. It yields the protein CASSLGTSGFYEQYF.